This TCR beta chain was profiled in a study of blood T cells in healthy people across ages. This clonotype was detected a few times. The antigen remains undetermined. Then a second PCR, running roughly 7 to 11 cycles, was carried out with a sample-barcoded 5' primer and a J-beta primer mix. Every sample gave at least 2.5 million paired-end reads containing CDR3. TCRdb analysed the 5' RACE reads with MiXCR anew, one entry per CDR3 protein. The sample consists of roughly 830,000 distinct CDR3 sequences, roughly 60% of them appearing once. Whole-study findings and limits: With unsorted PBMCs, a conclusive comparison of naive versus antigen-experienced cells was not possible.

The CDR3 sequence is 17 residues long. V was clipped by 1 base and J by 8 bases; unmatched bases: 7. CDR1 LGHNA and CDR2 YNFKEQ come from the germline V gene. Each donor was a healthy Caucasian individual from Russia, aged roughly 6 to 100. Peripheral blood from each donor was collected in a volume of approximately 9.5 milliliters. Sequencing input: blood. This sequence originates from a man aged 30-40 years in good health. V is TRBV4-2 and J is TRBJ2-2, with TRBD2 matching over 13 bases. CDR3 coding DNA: TGTGCCAGCAGCCAAGGGTCTGGGACTAGCGGGGTTGGGGAGCTGTTTTTT. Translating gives CASSQGSGTSGVGELFF.